The rows below give T cell receptor beta chains drawn from one sample of a study of lymphopenia after photon versus proton radiotherapy. Clones were sequenced by immunoSEQ multiplex PCR, and TCRdb holds only the in-frame ones, with some missing. Of under 75,000 clones listed, 85% to 95% are singletons. Sequencing used peripheral blood, obtained from a patient treated with photon-based radiotherapy. These receptors all come from a woman in her thirties or forties with cholangiocarcinoma. Both conserved end residues are part of each CDR3. D genes are given only for firm matches. Part of the rows lack a size; the others show once, few, many or a class for expanded clones.

CDR3aa: CASSESMGMGNTIYF; CDR3nt: TGCGCCAGCAGTGAGTCGATGGGGATGGGAAACACCATATATTTT; j_gene: TRBJ1-3; abundance: NA; d_gene: NA; v_gene: TRBV10-1
CDR3aa: CASSLTSPGSIFVGGELFF; CDR3nt: TGCGCCAGCAGCTTAACAAGTCCAGGGTCTATCTTTGTGGGCGGGGAGCTGTTTTTT; j_gene: TRBJ2-2; abundance: once; d_gene: NA; v_gene: TRBV5-1
CDR3aa: CASSPGTGGYNSPLHF; CDR3nt: TGCGCCAGCAGCCCCGGGACAGGAGGTTATAATTCACCCCTCCACTTT; j_gene: TRBJ1-6; abundance: once; d_gene: TRBD1; v_gene: TRBV5-1
CDR3aa: CASSLERGRLSGANVLTF; CDR3nt: TGTGCCAGCAGCTTAGAGAGGGGACGGCTCTCTGGGGCCAACGTCCTGACTTTC; j_gene: TRBJ2-6; abundance: NA; d_gene: NA; v_gene: TRBV7-8
CDR3aa: CASSRSNTGELFF; CDR3nt: TGTGCCAGCAGCAGGTCCAACACCGGGGAGCTGTTTTTT; j_gene: TRBJ2-2; abundance: few; d_gene: NA; v_gene: TRBV25-1
CDR3aa: CASSPDRFFGYTF; CDR3nt: TGTGCCAGCAGTCCGGACAGGTTTTTTGGCTACACCTTC; j_gene: TRBJ1-2; abundance: NA; d_gene: TRBD1; v_gene: TRBV28
CDR3aa: CASSEEAGQGFSYNSPLHF; CDR3nt: TGTGCCAGCAGTGAAGAGGCTGGGCAGGGCTTCTCCTATAATTCACCCCTCCACTTT; j_gene: TRBJ1-6; abundance: NA; d_gene: NA; v_gene: TRBV6-1
CDR3aa: CATSPGQGREKLFF; CDR3nt: TGTGCCACCTCTCCGGGACAGGGCCGTGAAAAACTGTTTTTT; j_gene: TRBJ1-4; abundance: NA; d_gene: TRBD1; v_gene: TRBV9
CDR3aa: CASSRNRGTEAFF; CDR3nt: TGTGCCAGCAGCAGAAATCGGGGAACTGAAGCTTTCTTT; j_gene: TRBJ1-1; abundance: NA; d_gene: NA; v_gene: TRBV7-3
CDR3aa: CASIGPRGDEQFF; CDR3nt: TGTGCCAGCATTGGACCCCGGGGGGATGAGCAGTTCTTC; j_gene: TRBJ2-1; abundance: NA; d_gene: TRBD2; v_gene: TRBV2
CDR3aa: CASSNQQGAYEQYF; CDR3nt: TGTGCCAGCTCCAACCAGCAGGGGGCCTACGAGCAGTACTTC; j_gene: TRBJ2-7; abundance: NA; d_gene: TRBD1; v_gene: TRBV18
CDR3aa: CATEFPGELFF; CDR3nt: TGTGCCACCGAATTTCCCGGGGAGCTGTTTTTT; j_gene: TRBJ2-2; abundance: NA; d_gene: NA; v_gene: TRBV6-1
CDR3aa: CASREAGTGNTIYF; CDR3nt: TGTGCCAGCAGAGAGGCAGGGACTGGAAACACCATATATTTT; j_gene: TRBJ1-3; abundance: NA; d_gene: NA; v_gene: TRBV2
CDR3aa: CASKGPDRDSPLHF; CDR3nt: TGTGCCAGCAAAGGGCCCGACAGGGATTCACCCCTCCACTTT; j_gene: TRBJ1-6; abundance: NA; d_gene: TRBD1; v_gene: TRBV28
CDR3aa: CASSSSGTSGRHTQYF; CDR3nt: TGTGCCAGCAGCTCTAGTGGGACTAGCGGGAGGCATACGCAGTATTTT; j_gene: TRBJ2-3; abundance: NA; d_gene: TRBD2; v_gene: TRBV7-2
CDR3aa: CASSGFWEQYF; CDR3nt: TGTGCCAGCAGTGGTTTTTGGGAGCAGTACTTC; j_gene: TRBJ2-7; abundance: few; d_gene: NA; v_gene: TRBV25-1
CDR3aa: CASSSQLTGRPLSNQPQHF; CDR3nt: TGTGCCAGCAGCTCGCAACTCACGGGACGACCACTTAGCAATCAGCCCCAGCATTTT; j_gene: TRBJ1-5; abundance: NA; d_gene: NA; v_gene: TRBV21-1
CDR3aa: CASMGEDNEQFF; CDR3nt: TGCGCCAGCATGGGCGAGGACAATGAGCAGTTCTTC; j_gene: TRBJ2-1; abundance: NA; d_gene: NA; v_gene: TRBV10-1
CDR3aa: CASSGLRDTFLLNTEAFF; CDR3nt: TGTGCCAGCAGCGGTCTTCGGGACACCTTTTTATTGAACACTGAAGCTTTCTTT; j_gene: TRBJ1-1; abundance: NA; d_gene: NA; v_gene: TRBV5-5
CDR3aa: CASSPSGDRRTEAFF; CDR3nt: TGTGCCAGCAGCCCTTCCGGGGACAGACGAACTGAAGCTTTCTTT; j_gene: TRBJ1-1; abundance: NA; d_gene: TRBD1; v_gene: TRBV9
CDR3aa: CASSFSGYYGYTF; CDR3nt: TGTGCCAGCAGTTTTTCAGGGTACTATGGCTACACCTTC; j_gene: TRBJ1-2; abundance: NA; d_gene: NA; v_gene: TRBV27
CDR3aa: CASSQDVRGMEYF; CDR3nt: TGCGCCAGCAGCCAAGATGTCAGGGGTATGGAGTACTTC; j_gene: TRBJ2-4; abundance: NA; d_gene: NA; v_gene: TRBV4-1
CDR3aa: CASSQVAQLDDNEQFF; CDR3nt: TGTGCCAGCAGCCAAGTAGCACAACTTGACGACAATGAGCAGTTCTTC; j_gene: TRBJ2-1; abundance: NA; d_gene: NA; v_gene: TRBV4-2
CDR3aa: CASSIRSGTGSSEAFF; CDR3nt: TGTGCCAGTAGTATTAGGTCGGGGACAGGGTCATCTGAAGCTTTCTTT; j_gene: TRBJ1-1; abundance: NA; d_gene: TRBD1; v_gene: TRBV19
CDR3aa: CASSIKTGGGYTF; CDR3nt: TGTGCCAGTAGCATTAAGACAGGGGGCGGCTACACCTTC; j_gene: TRBJ1-2; abundance: NA; d_gene: TRBD1; v_gene: TRBV19
CDR3aa: CASSASGGIYNEQFF; CDR3nt: TGTGCCAGCAGTGCTAGCGGGGGTATCTACAATGAGCAGTTCTTC; j_gene: TRBJ2-1; abundance: few; d_gene: TRBD2; v_gene: TRBV2
CDR3aa: CASSPSFRDRGVWEAFF; CDR3nt: TGTGCCAGCTCACCTTCTTTCCGGGACAGGGGGGTATGGGAAGCTTTCTTT; j_gene: TRBJ1-1; abundance: once; d_gene: TRBD1; v_gene: TRBV18
CDR3aa: CASSLSAGTANQPQHF; CDR3nt: TGTGCCAGCAGCTTATCTGCCGGGACAGCTAATCAGCCCCAGCATTTT; j_gene: TRBJ1-5; abundance: NA; d_gene: TRBD1; v_gene: TRBV13
CDR3aa: CASSPMGTGNTEAFF; CDR3nt: TGTGCCAGCTCGCCTATGGGTACTGGGAACACTGAAGCTTTCTTT; j_gene: TRBJ1-1; abundance: NA; d_gene: NA; v_gene: TRBV18
CDR3aa: CASSFGRSSYNEQFF; CDR3nt: TGTGCCAGCAGCTTCGGACGGAGCTCCTACAATGAGCAGTTCTTC; j_gene: TRBJ2-1; abundance: NA; d_gene: NA; v_gene: TRBV7-3
CDR3aa: CASSPDEASYEQYF; CDR3nt: TGTGCCAGCTCCCCAGACGAGGCCTCCTACGAGCAGTACTTC; j_gene: TRBJ2-7; abundance: NA; d_gene: NA; v_gene: TRBV18
CDR3aa: CASSPRQGQGTNTEAFF; CDR3nt: TGTGCCAGCTCACCTCGACAGGGTCAGGGTACGAACACTGAAGCTTTCTTT; j_gene: TRBJ1-1; abundance: NA; d_gene: TRBD1; v_gene: TRBV18
CDR3aa: CASSPLQGAGELFF; CDR3nt: TGTGCCAGCAGCCCACTACAGGGTGCCGGGGAGCTGTTTTTT; j_gene: TRBJ2-2; abundance: NA; d_gene: NA; v_gene: TRBV9
CDR3aa: CASSTGDRDTSPLHF; CDR3nt: TGTGCCAGCAGTACAGGGGACAGGGATACTTCACCCCTCCACTTT; j_gene: TRBJ1-6; abundance: few; d_gene: NA; v_gene: TRBV21-1
CDR3aa: CASISLAGETQYF; CDR3nt: TGTGCCAGCATATCCTTGGCCGGCGAGACCCAGTACTTC; j_gene: TRBJ2-5; abundance: NA; d_gene: NA; v_gene: TRBV28
CDR3aa: CASSPLAGDIHEQFF; CDR3nt: TGTGCCAGCAGTCCTTTAGCGGGAGACATCCATGAGCAGTTCTTC; j_gene: TRBJ2-1; abundance: NA; d_gene: TRBD2; v_gene: TRBV27
CDR3aa: CASSDGGGSGNTIYF; CDR3nt: TGTGCCAGCTCCGACGGAGGCGGGAGTGGAAACACCATATATTTT; j_gene: TRBJ1-3; abundance: NA; d_gene: NA; v_gene: TRBV18
CDR3aa: CASSLLPTSGTYADTQYF; CDR3nt: TGTGCCAGCAGCTTGCTCCCGACTAGCGGGACCTATGCAGATACGCAGTATTTT; j_gene: TRBJ2-3; abundance: NA; d_gene: TRBD2; v_gene: TRBV11-2
CDR3aa: CASSSSPLRNEQFF; CDR3nt: TGTGCCAGCAGCTCTTCTCCCCTGCGGAATGAGCAGTTCTTC; j_gene: TRBJ2-1; abundance: NA; d_gene: NA; v_gene: TRBV28
CDR3aa: CASSRTTGNTIYF; CDR3nt: TGTGCCAGCAGCCGGACAACCGGAAACACCATATATTTT; j_gene: TRBJ1-3; abundance: NA; d_gene: NA; v_gene: TRBV9
CDR3aa: CASSLAQGSKNIQYF; CDR3nt: TGCGCCAGCAGCTTGGCACAGGGGTCCAAAAACATTCAGTACTTC; j_gene: TRBJ2-4; abundance: few; d_gene: TRBD1; v_gene: TRBV5-1
CDR3aa: CASTRLPGVSYEQYF; CDR3nt: TGTGCCTCCACACGCCTGCCCGGGGTTTCGTACGAGCAGTACTTC; j_gene: TRBJ2-7; abundance: NA; d_gene: NA; v_gene: TRBV11-2
CDR3aa: CSVVGQANTEAFF; CDR3nt: TGCAGCGTTGTTGGACAAGCGAACACTGAAGCTTTCTTT; j_gene: TRBJ1-1; abundance: NA; d_gene: NA; v_gene: TRBV29-1
CDR3aa: CASSEGTSGRGEQYF; CDR3nt: TGCGCCAGCAGTGAGGGGACTAGCGGGAGGGGGGAGCAGTACTTC; j_gene: TRBJ2-7; abundance: NA; d_gene: TRBD2; v_gene: TRBV10-2
CDR3aa: CVTSGGFRTEAFF; CDR3nt: TGTGTCACATCAGGGGGCTTCAGGACTGAAGCTTTCTTT; j_gene: TRBJ1-1; abundance: once; d_gene: TRBD1; v_gene: TRBV28
CDR3aa: CAISPGTGGYEQYF; CDR3nt: TGTGCCATCAGCCCCGGGACAGGGGGGTACGAGCAGTACTTC; j_gene: TRBJ2-7; abundance: NA; d_gene: TRBD1; v_gene: TRBV10-3
CDR3aa: CAGQDLREQFF; CDR3nt: TGTGCCGGACAGGATCTCCGTGAGCAGTTCTTC; j_gene: TRBJ2-1; abundance: NA; d_gene: TRBD1; v_gene: TRBV30
CDR3aa: CASSGGEGATEAFF; CDR3nt: TGTGCCAGCAGTGGGGGGGAGGGGGCCACTGAAGCTTTCTTT; j_gene: TRBJ1-1; abundance: few; d_gene: TRBD1; v_gene: TRBV6-1
CDR3aa: CASSDLTGTVYNEQFF; CDR3nt: TGTGCCAGCAGCGACTTAACCGGGACAGTCTACAATGAGCAGTTCTTC; j_gene: TRBJ2-1; abundance: NA; d_gene: TRBD1; v_gene: TRBV7-9
CDR3aa: CSVDERAKNEQFF; CDR3nt: TGCAGCGTTGATGAGAGGGCCAAAAATGAGCAGTTCTTC; j_gene: TRBJ2-1; abundance: NA; d_gene: NA; v_gene: TRBV29-1
CDR3aa: CASSPQPQGHYGYTF; CDR3nt: TGTGCCAGCAGTCCCCAGCCCCAGGGCCACTATGGCTACACCTTC; j_gene: TRBJ1-2; abundance: NA; d_gene: NA; v_gene: TRBV27
CDR3aa: CASGRTVPRGYTF; CDR3nt: TGTGCCAGCGGGAGGACAGTTCCGCGGGGCTACACCTTC; j_gene: TRBJ1-2; abundance: NA; d_gene: NA; v_gene: TRBV7-2
CDR3aa: CASSMNRPGSNEQFF; CDR3nt: TGTGCCAGTAGTATGAACAGGCCTGGGTCGAATGAGCAGTTCTTC; j_gene: TRBJ2-1; abundance: NA; d_gene: NA; v_gene: TRBV19